The 8 T cell receptor beta chains given below trace back to one sample, sequenced in a study of graft-versus-host responses after intestinal transplantation. Clones were sequenced by immunoSEQ multiplex PCR, and TCRdb holds only the in-frame ones, with some missing. The sample yields tens of thousands of clones, about 92% seen once. Their antigen targets remain unknown. The sequenced sample was unstimulated CD8+ T cells sorted from spleen or lymph node cells, obtained before intestinal transplant. Source of these receptors: a human donor who received an intestinal transplant.

The chain is built from TRBV7-8 and TRBJ2-7; 8 bases line up with TRBD1. The CDR3 totals 14 residues. With 5 bases clipped from V and 2 bases from J, the junction kept 5 bases outside the gene matches. Per germline, CDR1 SGHVS and CDR2 FQNEAQ. Here the CDR3 reads CASSPDRGPYEQYF. The DNA for the CDR3 is TGTGCCAGCAGCCCAGACAGGGGCCCCTACGAGCAGTACTTC.

The chain uses TRBV5-6 and TRBJ2-7; tentatively, D is TRBD1 (6 bases). V was pared by 3 bases and J by 2 bases, with 12 bases between. The germline CDR1 and CDR2 sequences are SGHDT and YYEEEE. There are 14 residues in the CDR3. CDR3 region: CASSWWGPAYEQYF. CDR3 in DNA: TGTGCCAGCAGCTGGTGGGGGCCCGCCTACGAGCAGTACTTC.

The chain recombines TRBV9 with TRBJ2-7; D call uncertain. Trimming removed 0 bases from V and 6 bases from J, with 16 bases in between. This CDR3 has 15 residues. Germline V CDR1 and CDR2: SGDLS, YYNGEE. The chain's CDR3 is CASSVESTPYGEQYF. CDR3 in DNA: TGTGCCAGCAGCGTAGAATCGACTCCGTACGGCGAGCAGTACTTC.

This chain joins TRBV27 and TRBJ2-1; the D is unclear. Germline V gene data show CDR1 as MNHEY and CDR2 as SMNVEV (reference sequence). The CDR3 contains 14 residues. V was trimmed by 4 bases and J by 8 bases, leaving 15 bases between them. The CDR3 sequence: CASSSSVTIDEQFF. DNA of the CDR3: TGTGCCAGCAGTTCCAGCGTAACAATTGATGAGCAGTTCTTC.

The chain has TRBV25-1 and TRBJ1-2; possibly TRBD1 for D (6 bases). This CDR3 is built from 13 residues. Germline lookup yields CDR1 MGHDK and CDR2 SYGVNS. Trimming removed 4 bases at V and 6 bases at J, with 12 bases between. The CDR3 region is CASSGGGADGYTF. The CDR3 DNA reads TGTGCCAGCAGTGGGGGGGGCGCCGATGGCTACACCTTC.

The chain uses TRBV30 and TRBJ2-3; D is unclear. Germline lookup yields CDR1 GTSNPN and CDR2 SVGIG (reference sequence). The CDR3 has 19 amino acids. V dropped 1 base and J dropped 0 bases, with 23 bases sitting between them. The CDR3 DNA sequence: TGTGCCTGGAGTGGTACCGTCCCTTCCAGTAAGACTAGCACAGATACGCAGTATTTT. Protein product: CAWSGTVPSSKTSTDTQYF.

The gene calls are TRBV7-9 and TRBJ1-2; D may be TRBD1 (5 bases). From germline, CDR1 is SEHNR and CDR2 FQNEAQ (reference sequence). Trimming cost V 4 bases and J 3 bases, with 9 bases left between them. CDR3 length: 13 residues. This CDR3 reads CASSSDRDYGYTF. The CDR3 DNA reads TGTGCCAGCAGCTCCGACAGAGACTATGGCTACACCTTC.

The chain uses TRBV4-3 and TRBJ1-1, with D possibly being TRBD1 (5 bases). This CDR3 is 16 amino acids long. Germline lookup yields CDR1 LGHNA and CDR2 YSLEER. The V gene lost 5 bases and the J gene lost 5 bases, with 21 bases spanning the gap. The CDR3: CASSAGEGTPRTEAFF. The CDR3 DNA is TGCGCCAGCAGCGCGGGGGAAGGGACCCCGAGAACTGAAGCTTTCTTT.